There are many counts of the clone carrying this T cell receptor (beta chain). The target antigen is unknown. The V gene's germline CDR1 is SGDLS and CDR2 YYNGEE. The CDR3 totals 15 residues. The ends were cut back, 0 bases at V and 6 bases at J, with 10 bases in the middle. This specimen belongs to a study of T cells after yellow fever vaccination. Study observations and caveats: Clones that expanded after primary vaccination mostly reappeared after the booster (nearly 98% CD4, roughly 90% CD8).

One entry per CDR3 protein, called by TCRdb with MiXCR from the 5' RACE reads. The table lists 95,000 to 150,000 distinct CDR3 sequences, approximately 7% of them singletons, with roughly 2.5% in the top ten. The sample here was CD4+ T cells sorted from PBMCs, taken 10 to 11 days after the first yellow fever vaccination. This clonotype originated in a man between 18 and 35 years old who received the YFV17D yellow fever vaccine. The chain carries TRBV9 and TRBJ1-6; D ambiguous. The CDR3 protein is CASSVGASFNSPLHF. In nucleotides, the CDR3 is TGTGCCAGCAGCGTAGGGGCATCTTTTAATTCACCCCTCCACTTT.